This T cell receptor (beta chain) was found in a study of spatial heterogeneity in lung cancer. Overall study: In raw reads, more than 9.5 appearances on average were recorded for each unique TCR and UMI combination.

This clonotype was detected a few times. CDR1 SGHRS and CDR2 YFSETQ come from the germline V gene. The CDR3 has 14 amino acids. Trimming shortened V by 5 bases and J by 9 bases, and 15 bases separated the two germline ends. Time point in this sample: sample taken at primary tumor resection. The authors sequenced whole RNA from tumor, nontumor lung or frozen PBMC without sorting. Samples were obtained from more than 70 donors, all untreated early-stage non-small cell lung cancer patients. Every TCR cDNA molecule bore its own unique molecular identifier. Each CDR3 protein is one row after TCRdb ran MiXCR on the 5' RACE reads. The sample has tens of thousands of distinct CDR3 sequences, about 14% seen once.

This chain connects TRBV5-1 to TRBJ1-6, with D tentatively TRBD1 (6 bases). The clonotype was recovered from a male donor with early-stage non-small cell lung cancer. The sample in question was PBMCs, obtained at surgery. The CDR3 sequence: CASRQGHPSSPLHF. CDR3 DNA: TGCGCCAGCAGACAGGGCCATCCCTCTTCACCCCTCCACTTT.